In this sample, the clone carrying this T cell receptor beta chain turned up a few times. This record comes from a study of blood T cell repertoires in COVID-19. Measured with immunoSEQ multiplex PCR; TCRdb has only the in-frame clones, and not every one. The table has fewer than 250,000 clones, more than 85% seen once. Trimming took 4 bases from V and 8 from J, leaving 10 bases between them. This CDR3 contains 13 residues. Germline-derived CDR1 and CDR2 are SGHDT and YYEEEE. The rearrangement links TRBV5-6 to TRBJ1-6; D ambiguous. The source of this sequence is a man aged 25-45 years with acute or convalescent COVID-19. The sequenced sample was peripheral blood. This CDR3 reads CASSPLRDSPLHF. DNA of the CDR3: TGTGCCAGCAGCCCCTTGAGAGATTCACCCCTCCACTTT.